These T cell receptor beta chains were read from a single sample in a study of blood T cell repertoires in COVID-19. TCRdb keeps only in-frame clones here, not all; method: immunoSEQ multiplex PCR. The sample consists of hundreds of thousands of clones, approximately 84% of them appearing once. The sample was peripheral blood. These receptors originate from a woman in her twenties or thirties who had recovered from COVID-19. Both conserved end residues are part of each CDR3. Each record gives: clone size, D gene, J gene, V gene, CDR3 protein, CDR3 DNA. A D gene is named only where the DNA matches it firmly. Only part of the rows carry a size: once, few, many, or a class if the clone is expanded.

>NA|NA|TRBJ2-1|TRBV29-1
CSALSDNEQFF
TGCAGCGCCCTTTCTGACAATGAGCAGTTCTTC
>NA|NA|TRBJ2-1|TRBV30
CAWSNGGKPTYNEQFF
TGTGCCTGGAGTAATGGGGGGAAACCTACATACAATGAGCAGTTCTTC
>NA|NA|TRBJ2-3|TRBV28
CASSPTSFTQYF
TGTGCCAGCAGTCCAACTAGTTTCACGCAGTATTTT
>NA|NA|TRBJ2-7|TRBV5-6
CASSLFLFYEQYF
TGTGCCAGCAGCTTGTTCCTGTTCTACGAGCAGTACTTC
>NA|TRBD2|TRBJ2-7|TRBV15
CATKRNSGGLDYEQYF
TGTGCCACCAAAAGAAATAGCGGGGGGCTCGACTACGAGCAGTACTTC
>NA|TRBD2|TRBJ2-7|TRBV28
CASSLGGGPSYEQYF
TGTGCCAGCAGCCTCGGGGGGGGTCCCTCCTACGAGCAGTACTTC
>NA|NA|TRBJ1-4|TRBV5-4
CASSLSKQNEKLFF
TGTGCCAGCAGCTTAAGTAAACAAAATGAAAAACTGTTTTTT
>NA|TRBD2|TRBJ2-5|TRBV7-8
CASSSPTSGDQETQYF
TGTGCCAGCAGCTCGCCGACTAGCGGGGACCAAGAGACCCAGTACTTC
>NA|NA|TRBJ1-5|TRBV5-6
CASSSFRTAVNQPQHF
TGTGCCAGCAGCTCCTTTAGGACAGCAGTCAATCAGCCCCAGCATTTT
>NA|TRBD1|TRBJ2-1|TRBV5-4
CASSFGQGALNEQFF
TGTGCCAGCAGCTTCGGACAGGGGGCGTTAAATGAGCAGTTCTTC
>NA|TRBD1|TRBJ1-1|TRBV6-1
CASSGEPGTGIYSSEAFF
TGTGCCAGCAGTGGCGAACCCGGGACAGGGATTTATTCGTCTGAAGCTTTCTTT
>NA|TRBD2|TRBJ2-1|TRBV3-1/TRBV3-2
CASSHRAGEQFF
TGTGCCAGCAGCCATCGAGCGGGAGAGCAGTTCTTC
>few|NA|TRBJ2-1|TRBV5-4
CASSLGQSYEQFF
TGTGCCAGCAGCTTGGGACAGTCGTATGAGCAGTTCTTC
>NA|TRBD1|TRBJ1-6|TRBV18
CASSRQGALDSPLHF
TGTGCCAGCTCACGGCAGGGGGCACTAGATTCACCCCTCCACTTT
>NA|TRBD1|TRBJ2-4|TRBV5-4
CASSSQDRINIQYF
TGTGCCAGCAGCTCACAGGACAGGATAAACATTCAGTACTTC
>NA|NA|TRBJ2-2|TRBV27
CASSYPGATGELFF
TGTGCCAGCAGTTACCCAGGGGCCACCGGGGAGCTGTTTTTT
>NA|TRBD2|TRBJ2-1|TRBV14
CASSLTGTSIFF
TGTGCCAGCAGCCTTACCGGGACTAGTATATTCTTC
>NA|NA|TRBJ2-5|TRBV14
CASSQDQHLWETQYF
TGTGCCAGCAGCCAAGATCAACACCTCTGGGAGACCCAGTACTTC
>NA|NA|TRBJ2-7|TRBV12-3/TRBV12-4
CASSFGSEQYF
TGTGCCAGCAGTTTCGGGTCCGAGCAGTACTTC
>once|TRBD2|TRBJ2-1|TRBV19
CASSSTSGAHNEQFF
TGTGCCAGTAGTTCGACTAGCGGGGCCCACAATGAGCAGTTCTTC
>NA|NA|TRBJ1-4|TRBV19
CASSIGRGEKLFF
TGTGCCAGTAGTATAGGGCGGGGTGAAAAACTGTTTTTT
>NA|NA|TRBJ1-5|TRBV6-5
CASSLRGGVGQPQHF
TGTGCCAGCAGCCTCCGGGGTGGTGTAGGGCAGCCCCAGCATTTT
>NA|TRBD2|TRBJ2-1|TRBV7-2
CASSLLTSGGKFF
TGTGCCAGCAGCCTCTTGACTAGCGGGGGCAAGTTCTTC
>NA|NA|TRBJ1-2|TRBV19
CASSIVSEDYGYTF
TGTGCCAGTAGTATAGTGTCGGAGGACTATGGCTACACCTTC
>NA|NA|TRBJ2-1|TRBV4-2
CASSQVGEKSYNEQFF
TGTGCCAGCAGCCAAGTTGGGGAGAAGTCCTACAATGAGCAGTTCTTC
>NA|NA|TRBJ1-2|TRBV4-2
CASSQPGYYGYTF
TGTGCCAGCAGCCAACCCGGGTACTATGGCTACACCTTC
>few|NA|TRBJ2-2|TRBV9
CASSVGGTGELFF
TGTGCCAGCAGCGTAGGCGGCACCGGGGAGCTGTTTTTT